This T cell receptor (beta chain) was identified in a study of CD8 T cells in ankylosing spondylitis. Per the germline V gene, CDR1 is DFQATT and CDR2 is SNEGSKA (reference sequence). Trimming took 0 bases from V and 9 from J, leaving 18 bases between them. The CDR3 contains 15 residues. This clonotype was picked up a small number of times. The target antigen is unknown. Study-wide points: Seven to nine highly homologous variants formed a TCR beta motif that appeared characteristic of ankylosing spondylitis blood.

Via MiXCR, TCRdb re-called the 5' RACE reads, giving one row per CDR3 protein. This sample has about 480,000 distinct CDR3 sequences, with roughly 17% found just once. The sequence came from a male donor with ankylosing spondylitis. Material: blood, either unsorted or a sorted T cell fraction (not recorded which). V gene TRBV20-1 combines with J gene TRBJ2-1; D tentatively fits TRBD1 or TRBD2 (5 bases each). The CDR3 DNA sequence: TGCAGTGCTAGAGATATCGGGGCCAGGGATAGTGAGCAGTTCTTC. Protein product: CSARDIGARDSEQFF.